This passage covers 15 T cell receptor beta chains from one sample sequenced in a study of patients and donors after allogeneic stem cell transplantation. TCRdb recomputed calls from the RT-PCR reads with MiXCR, one row per CDR3 protein. The sample has approximately 140,000 distinct CDR3 sequences; about a third are singletons. Sequencing input: blood, either unsorted or a sorted T cell fraction (not recorded which). The source of these receptors is a human donor who was either an allogeneic HSCT recipient or a stem cell or donor lymphocyte infusion donor (not recorded which). It is not recorded whose cells these are; they may come from a transplant donor.

The genes are TRBV6-6 and TRBJ2-7; a possible D gene is TRBD1 (5 bases). The CDR3 runs 14 residues. Germline CDR1 MNHNY, CDR2 SVGAGI (reference sequence). V lost 3 bases to trimming and J lost 5 bases, with 14 bases between them. Here the CDR3 reads CASSYSRDYDEQYF. Written as DNA, the CDR3 is TGTGCCAGCAGTTATTCCAGGGATTACGACGAGCAGTACTTC.

CDR3 loop: CASSAWDRGGYGYTF. The CDR3 DNA is TGTGCCAGCAGCGCGTGGGACAGGGGCGGCTATGGCTACACCTTC. V usage is TRBV9 and J usage is TRBJ1-2, with TRBD1 matching 10 bases. The V and J ends lost 3 bases and 4 bases, in that order; junction bases with no gene match: 6. The V gene's germline CDR1 is SGDLS and CDR2 YYNGEE. The CDR3 loop spans 15 amino acids.

CDR3 loop: CASSLWDRVNTEAFF. CDR3 nucleotide sequence: TGTGCCAGCAGTTTATGGGACAGGGTGAACACTGAAGCTTTCTTT. V gene TRBV28 combines with J gene TRBJ1-1; 8 nucleotides line up with TRBD1. The CDR3 extends over 15 amino acids. V shed 0 bases, J shed 0 bases, and the junction held 0 bases outside the gene matches. Per germline, CDR1 MDHEN and CDR2 SYDVKM.

The chain links TRBV3-1 to TRBJ2-1; TRBD2 matches 8 bases. The length of the CDR3 is 17 residues. Germline V CDR1 and CDR2: LGHDT, YNNKEL (reference sequence). V shed 3 bases and J 4 bases; nucleotides not matched to a gene: 11. In DNA, the CDR3 is TGTGCCAGCAGCCACCCGATCCTAGCGGGCGTATACAATGAGCAGTTCTTC. This encodes CASSHPILAGVYNEQFF.

This clonotype has only a few counts. V usage is TRBV25-1 and J usage is TRBJ1-2; D is unclear. This CDR3 is 11 amino acids long. The V and J ends lost 8 bases and 6 bases respectively, with 10 bases between them. The germline V gene has CDR1 MGHDK and CDR2 SYGVNS. The CDR3 DNA sequence: TGTGCCAGCCAGATGGGAAATGGCTACACCTTC. It codes for CASQMGNGYTF.

The chain is built from TRBV11-1 and TRBJ2-2; D uncertain. Deletions cut 2 bases from V and 5 bases from J, with 6 bases between. This CDR3 region has 13 residues. CDR1 and CDR2 (germline): SGHAT, FQDESV (reference sequence). CDR3 DNA sequence: TGTGCCAGCAGCTTATGGGGTACCGGGGAGCTGTTTTTT. This encodes CASSLWGTGELFF.

V and J are TRBV12-3 or TRBV12-4 and TRBJ2-3; TRBD2 matches 12 bases. J was trimmed by 8 bases and V by 6 bases; bases with no gene match: 3. The CDR3 contains 13 residues. The CDR3 loop reads CASRPGLAGTQYF. In DNA form, the CDR3 reads TGTGCCAGCAGGCCGGGACTAGCGGGTACGCAGTATTTT.

The rearrangement joins TRBV27 to TRBJ1-5; D unclear. Trimming pared 9 bases from V and 3 bases from J, leaving 21 bases between. This CDR3 is 16 amino acids long. Germline lookup yields CDR1 MNHEY and CDR2 SMNVEV (reference sequence). The DNA for the CDR3 is TGTGCCAGTCCGGGCCTCTTTTCACTGGACAATCAGCCCCAGCATTTT. Its protein is CASPGLFSLDNQPQHF.

This clonotype was counted only a few times. The chain joins TRBV9 to TRBJ1-3; D may be TRBD1 (5 bases). There are 15 residues in the CDR3. Between the trimmed V and J ends, which lost 3 bases and 0 bases, there was a span of 10 bases. From germline, CDR1 is SGDLS and CDR2 YYNGEE. The CDR3 DNA is TGTGCCAGCAGCGCCAGACAGATCTCTGGAAACACCATATATTTT. Protein product: CASSARQISGNTIYF.

This clonotype was detected only once. The V gene is TRBV5-1, the J gene TRBJ2-3; TRBD2 matches 8 bases. There are 15 residues in the CDR3. J was trimmed by 1 base and V by 3 bases; bases with no gene match: 4. From germline, CDR1 is SGHRS and CDR2 YFSETQ. In DNA form, the CDR3 reads TGCGCCAGCAGCTCGGGACTAGGAGGCACAGATACGCAGTATTTT. This gives the protein CASSSGLGGTDTQYF.

The chain is built from TRBV7-2 and TRBJ2-1, with 9 positions matching TRBD2. This CDR3 is 16 amino acids long. From germline, CDR1 is SGHTA and CDR2 FQGNSA. Trimming cost V 5 bases and J 1 base; bases outside gene matches: 6. In DNA, the CDR3 is TGTGCCAGCAGCCGTAGCGGGGGAGGGTCCTACAATGAGCAGTTCTTC. Its translation: CASSRSGGGSYNEQFF.

The chain employs TRBV7-3 and TRBJ1-1; 9 bases agree with TRBD1. The CDR3 contains 14 residues. The V segment lost 1 base and the J segment 6 bases; nucleotides outside the gene matches: 3. Per the germline V gene, CDR1 is SGHTA and CDR2 is FQGTGA. The CDR3, as DNA: TGTGCCAGCAGCTTAAAGGGACAGGGCTCTGAAGCTTTCTTT. Amino acids: CASSLKGQGSEAFF.

This clonotype was counted a single time. The gene calls are TRBV12-3 or TRBV12-4 and TRBJ1-6; no clear D. The CDR3 consists of 15 residues. Trimming pared 6 bases from V and 8 bases from J, leaving 17 bases between. The CDR3 DNA follows: TGTGCCAGCAGCGTGACGCGGGGAAGGGATTCACCCCTCCACTTT. Amino acid sequence: CASSVTRGRDSPLHF.

V is TRBV7-9 and J is TRBJ1-1; D is unclear. Germline lookup yields CDR1 SEHNR and CDR2 FQNEAQ (reference sequence). CDR3 length equals 13 residues. Deletions cut 1 base from V and 5 bases from J, with 8 bases between. CDR3 protein: CASSLDAWTEAFF. CDR3 in DNA: TGTGCCAGCAGCTTAGATGCTTGGACTGAAGCTTTCTTT.

V and J are TRBV2 and TRBJ1-5; possible D gene TRBD1, 5 bases. The CDR3 contains 14 residues. Germline-derived CDR1 and CDR2 are SNHLY and FYNNEI. V gave up 7 bases and J gave up 1 base, with 11 bases separating them. DNA of the CDR3: TGTGCCAGCACCGGAGGGGAGAGCAATCAGCCCCAGCATTTT. It encodes CASTGGESNQPQHF. Using reference TRBV2 and TRBJ1-5 for the parts outside the CDR3, the full variable domain is EPEVTQTPSHQVTQMGQEVILRCVPISNHLYFYWYRQILGQKVEFLVSFYNNEISEKSEIFDDQFSVERPDGSNFTLKIRSTKLEDSAMYFCASTGGESNQPQHFGDGTRLSIL.